This record concerns one T cell receptor beta chain sequence. What it recognizes is unknown. The data originate from a study of cytomegalovirus exposure and HLA in healthy donors. Study at large: The Caucasian-associated ancestry cluster held 65% to 85% of more than 350 genotyped donors. Study observations and caveats: Among CMV-associated TCR beta chains, most appeared HLA-restricted in a later analysis. Reports indicated that the classifier achieved high specificity and sensitivity in diagnosing cytomegalovirus status. In a later analysis, across HLA loci, associated TCR counts were highest for DRB1, lowest for HLA-C.

CDR1 is LNHDA, CDR2 SQIVND, per germline (reference sequence). The CDR3 loop spans 16 amino acids. Germline trimming cut 0 bases from V and 6 bases from J; bases unmatched to any gene: 6. Researchers ran the PCR with 60 Vbeta and 13 Jbeta primers. Assay: immunoSEQ multiplex PCR; the TCRdb copy retains only in-frame clones and omits some. This sample has over 95,000 clones; under 90% occur once, and the top ten carry just under 2.5%. This chain links TRBV19 with TRBJ2-2; 8 nucleotides line up with TRBD1. Sequences were obtained from PBMCs. The TCR originated in a woman between 18 and 29 years old in good health and CMV-seronegative. CDR3 in DNA: TGTGCCAGTAGTATAGATAGCAGGGGGCTTTCCGGGGAGCTGTTTTTT. Its translation: CASSIDSRGLSGELFF.